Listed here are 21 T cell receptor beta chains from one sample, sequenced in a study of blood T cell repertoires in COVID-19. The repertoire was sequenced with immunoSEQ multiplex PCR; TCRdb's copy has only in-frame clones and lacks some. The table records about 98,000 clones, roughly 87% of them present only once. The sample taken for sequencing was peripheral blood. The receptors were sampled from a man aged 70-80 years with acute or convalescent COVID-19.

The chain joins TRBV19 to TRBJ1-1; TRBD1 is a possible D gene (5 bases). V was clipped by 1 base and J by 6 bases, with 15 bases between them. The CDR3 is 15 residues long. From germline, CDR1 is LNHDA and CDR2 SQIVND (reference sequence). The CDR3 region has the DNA TGTGCCAGTAGTATAGCCAGCGGGGGGACGGCTGAAGCTTTCTTT. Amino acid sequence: CASSIASGGTAEAFF.

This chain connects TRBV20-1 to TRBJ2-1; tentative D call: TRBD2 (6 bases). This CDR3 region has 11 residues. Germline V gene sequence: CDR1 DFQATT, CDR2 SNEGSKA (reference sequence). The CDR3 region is CRPGRPNEQFF. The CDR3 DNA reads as TGCAGACCGGGGAGGCCCAATGAGCAGTTCTTC.

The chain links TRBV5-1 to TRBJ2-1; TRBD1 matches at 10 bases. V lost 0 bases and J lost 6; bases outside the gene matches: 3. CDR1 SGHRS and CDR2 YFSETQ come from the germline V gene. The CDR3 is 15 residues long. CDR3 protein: CASSLGQGAFNEQFF. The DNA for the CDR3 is TGCGCCAGCAGCTTGGGACAGGGGGCATTCAATGAGCAGTTCTTC.

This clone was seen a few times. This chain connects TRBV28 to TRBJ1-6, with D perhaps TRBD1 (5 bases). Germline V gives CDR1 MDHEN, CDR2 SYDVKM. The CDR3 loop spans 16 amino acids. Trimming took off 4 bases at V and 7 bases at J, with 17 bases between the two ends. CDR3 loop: CASSSGQGLGNSPLHF. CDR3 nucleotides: TGTGCCAGCAGTTCTGGTCAGGGCTTGGGCAATTCACCCCTCCACTTT.

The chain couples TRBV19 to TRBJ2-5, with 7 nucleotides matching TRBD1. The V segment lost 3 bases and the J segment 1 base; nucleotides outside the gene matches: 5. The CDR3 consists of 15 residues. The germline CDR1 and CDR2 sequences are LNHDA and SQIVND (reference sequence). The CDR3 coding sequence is TGTGCCAGTAGTATCAACAGGGGAACCCAAGAGACCCAGTACTTC. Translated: CASSINRGTQETQYF.

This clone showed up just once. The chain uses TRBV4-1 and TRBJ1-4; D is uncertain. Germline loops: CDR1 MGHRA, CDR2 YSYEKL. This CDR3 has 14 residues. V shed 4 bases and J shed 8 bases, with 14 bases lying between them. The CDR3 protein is CASSPSLIGEKLFF. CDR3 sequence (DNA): TGCGCCAGCAGCCCTAGCCTTATTGGGGAAAAACTGTTTTTT.

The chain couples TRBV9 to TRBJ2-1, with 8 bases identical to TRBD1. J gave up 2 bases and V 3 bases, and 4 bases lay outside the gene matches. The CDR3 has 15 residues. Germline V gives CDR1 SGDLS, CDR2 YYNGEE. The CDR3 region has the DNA TGTGCCAGCAGCGGAGGACAGGGTCCCTACAATGAGCAGTTCTTC. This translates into CASSGGQGPYNEQFF.

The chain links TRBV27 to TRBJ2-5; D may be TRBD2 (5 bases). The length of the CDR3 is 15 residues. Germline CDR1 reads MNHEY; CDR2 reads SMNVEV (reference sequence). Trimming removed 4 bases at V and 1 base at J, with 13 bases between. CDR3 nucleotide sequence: TGTGCCAGCAGTTACCCGGACTCCGCCCAAGAGACCCAGTACTTC. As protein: CASSYPDSAQETQYF.

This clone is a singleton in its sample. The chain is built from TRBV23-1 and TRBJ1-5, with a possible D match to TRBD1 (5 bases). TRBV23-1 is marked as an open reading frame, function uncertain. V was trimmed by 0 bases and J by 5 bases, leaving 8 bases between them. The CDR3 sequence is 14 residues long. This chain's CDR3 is CASSQSRGHQPQHF. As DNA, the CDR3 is TGCGCCAGCAGTCAATCAAGGGGCCATCAGCCCCAGCATTTT.

CDR3 nucleotide sequence: TGCGCCAGCAGTGAGAATACGGGGAATAATGAAAAACTGTTTTTT. This translates into CASSENTGNNEKLFF. The rearrangement uses TRBV10-2 and TRBJ1-4; D not certain. This CDR3 spans 15 amino acids. Germline values: CDR1 WSHSY, CDR2 SAAADI. The V end lost 2 bases, the J end lost 4 bases, and 11 bases lay between the germline ends.

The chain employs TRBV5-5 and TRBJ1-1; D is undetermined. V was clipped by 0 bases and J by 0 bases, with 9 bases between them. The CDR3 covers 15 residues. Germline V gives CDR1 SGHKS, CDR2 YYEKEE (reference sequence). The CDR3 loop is CASSLVAVLNTEAFF. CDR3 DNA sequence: TGTGCCAGCAGCTTGGTTGCAGTACTGAACACTGAAGCTTTCTTT.

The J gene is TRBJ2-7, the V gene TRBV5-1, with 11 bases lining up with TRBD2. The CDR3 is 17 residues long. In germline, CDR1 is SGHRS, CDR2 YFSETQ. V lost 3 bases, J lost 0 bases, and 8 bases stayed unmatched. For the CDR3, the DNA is TGCGCCAGCAGCTCGGGGGCTAGCGGGGGGAGCTCCTACGAGCAGTACTTC. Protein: CASSSGASGGSSYEQYF.

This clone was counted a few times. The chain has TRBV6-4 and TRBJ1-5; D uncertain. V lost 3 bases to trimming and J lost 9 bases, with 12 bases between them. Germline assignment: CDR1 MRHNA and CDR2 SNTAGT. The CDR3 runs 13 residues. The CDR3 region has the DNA TGTGCCAGCAGTGAGTCGGCGGTGGGGCCCCAGCATTTT. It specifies CASSESAVGPQHF.

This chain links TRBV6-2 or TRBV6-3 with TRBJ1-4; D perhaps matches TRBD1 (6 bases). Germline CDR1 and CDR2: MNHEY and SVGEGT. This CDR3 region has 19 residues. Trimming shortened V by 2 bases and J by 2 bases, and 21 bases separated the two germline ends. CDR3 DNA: TGTGCCAGCAGTTACCTCACAGGGTCGGCCCCCTTGACTAATGAAAAACTGTTTTTT. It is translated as CASSYLTGSAPLTNEKLFF.

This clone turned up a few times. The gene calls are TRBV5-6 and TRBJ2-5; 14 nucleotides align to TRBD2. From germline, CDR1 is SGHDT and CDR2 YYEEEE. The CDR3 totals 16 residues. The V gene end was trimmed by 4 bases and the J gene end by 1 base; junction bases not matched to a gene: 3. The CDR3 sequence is CASSVGLAGVQETQYF. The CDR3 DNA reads TGTGCCAGCAGCGTGGGACTAGCGGGGGTCCAAGAGACCCAGTACTTC.

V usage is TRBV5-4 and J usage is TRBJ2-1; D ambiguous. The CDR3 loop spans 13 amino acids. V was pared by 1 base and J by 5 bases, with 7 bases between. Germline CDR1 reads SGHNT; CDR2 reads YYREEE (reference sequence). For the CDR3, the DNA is TGTGCCAGCAGCTTGAGAGTTAACAATGAGCAGTTCTTC. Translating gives CASSLRVNNEQFF.

The DNA of the CDR3 is TGTGCCAGTACCTACGGGACACTTCAGCCCCAGCATTTT. It specifies CASTYGTLQPQHF. The chain employs TRBV19 and TRBJ1-5, with D possibly being TRBD1 (6 bases). The CDR3 covers 13 residues. Germline V CDR1 and CDR2: LNHDA, SQIVND (reference sequence). Deletions cut 7 bases from V and 6 bases from J, with 13 bases between.

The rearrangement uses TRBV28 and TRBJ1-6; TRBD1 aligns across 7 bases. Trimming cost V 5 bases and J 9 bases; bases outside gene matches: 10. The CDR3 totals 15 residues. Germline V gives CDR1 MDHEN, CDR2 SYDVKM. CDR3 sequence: CASSLPGTETSPLHF. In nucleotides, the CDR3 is TGTGCCAGCAGTCTTCCCGGGACAGAGACTTCACCCCTCCACTTT.

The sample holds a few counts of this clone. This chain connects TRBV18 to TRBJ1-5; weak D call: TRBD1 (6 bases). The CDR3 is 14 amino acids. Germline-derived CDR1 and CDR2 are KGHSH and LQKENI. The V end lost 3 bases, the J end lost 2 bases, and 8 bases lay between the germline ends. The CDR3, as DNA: TGTGCCAGCTCACCGAACAGGGGCAATCAGCCCCAGCATTTT. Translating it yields CASSPNRGNQPQHF.

CDR3 nucleotide sequence: TGTGCCATCAGTGAGTTCGGGCAGGGGGCTAGTACAGATACGCAGTATTTT. This codes for CAISEFGQGASTDTQYF. J is TRBJ2-3 and V is TRBV10-3; 8 bases fit TRBD1. V was clipped by 1 base and J by 3 bases; unmatched bases: 9. Germline values: CDR1 ENHRY, CDR2 SYGVKD. The length of the CDR3 is 17 residues.

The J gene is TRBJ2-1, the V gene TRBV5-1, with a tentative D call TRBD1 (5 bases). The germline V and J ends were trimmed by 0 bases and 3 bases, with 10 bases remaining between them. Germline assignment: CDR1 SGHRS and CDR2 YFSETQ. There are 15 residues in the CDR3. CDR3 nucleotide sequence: TGCGCCAGCAGCTTGGCCAGGGAAGTCTACAATGAGCAGTTCTTC. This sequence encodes CASSLAREVYNEQFF.